The present TCR beta chain was sequenced within a study of human T cells and chemical hapten exposure. Findings and caveats of the study: Sensitization with DPC brought no change to TCRs above 1 in 1000 in frequency.

From germline, CDR1 is ENHRY and CDR2 SYGVKD. The J segment lost 3 bases and the V segment lost 6 bases, leaving 1 base of the junction unmatched. The CDR3 consists of 13 residues. Concerning this clonotype: Its antigen is unidentified.

TCRdb processed the RACE reads anew with MiXCR; each CDR3 protein has one entry. This table holds around 120,000 distinct CDR3 sequences, about 13% found once. Indicated time point: pre-sensitization, week 0. Treatment noted: therapeutic diphenylcyclopropenone sensitization with weekly scalp DPC. The donor pool consisted of alopecia patients aged 18 to 70 years, considered suitable for DPC. Before extraction, the whole blood was not fractionated, and total RNA was taken from it. This TCR was sampled from a woman aged 18-29 years with alopecia areata. Some clones in this sample may be carry-over from other donors' samples. The rearrangement uses TRBV10-3 and TRBJ2-1, with 8 bases that match TRBD1. The sample in question was whole blood, obtained in connection with sensitization to the hapten diphenylcyclopropenone (DPC). CDR3 in amino acids: CAIRGTGYNEQFF. DNA for the CDR3: TGTGCCATCAGGGGGACAGGCTACAATGAGCAGTTCTTC.